This record looks at one T cell receptor (beta chain) sequence and its context. The target antigen is unknown. CDR3 length equals 16 residues. Germline CDR1 reads MDHEN; CDR2 reads SYDVKM. After removal of 6 bases from V and 5 bases from J, the junction contained 15 bases not matched to a gene. The data were obtained in a study of shared clonotypes between healthy human individuals. Findings and limits, study-wide: Rarefaction analysis demonstrated incomplete sorted-subset sequencing notwithstanding large depth.

The assay ran at deep level. Here immunoSEQ multiplex PCR was the method, and the copy in TCRdb shows in-frame clones only, minus some. The sample shows 550,000 to 800,000 clones, 90% of them seen only once. The source is a man aged 18 to 35 in good health. Some clones in this sample may be carry-over from other donors' samples. The sequenced sample consisted of memory CD8+ T cells from PBMCs. As to subset: CD45RO+ cells pooled with CCR7-negative TemRA cells. This chain joins TRBV28 and TRBJ2-7; 8 bases are a match to TRBD1. The CDR3 spells CASRDNPYRGAHEQYF. The CDR3 DNA reads TGTGCCAGCAGAGACAACCCCTACAGGGGGGCCCACGAGCAGTACTTC. The whole variable domain, filled in from reference TRBV28 and TRBJ2-7, reads DVKVTQSSRYLVKRTGEKVFLECVQDMDHENMFWYRQDPGLGLRLIYFSYDVKMKEKGDIPEGYSVSREKKERFSLILESASTNQTSMYLCASRDNPYRGAHEQYFGPGTRLTVT.